This is a list of T cell receptor beta chains from one sample in a study of T cells in Graves' hyperthyroidism and ophthalmopathy. A single record per CDR3 protein comes from TCRdb applying MiXCR to the multiplex PCR reads. The sample includes some 350,000 distinct CDR3 sequences, approximately 25% seen only once; the top ten take about 70%. Sequences were obtained from blood. These receptors were taken from a man between 45 and 60 years old with Graves' hyperthyroidism. CDR3s include the opening cysteine and the closing phenylalanine or tryptophan. D genes are given only for firm matches. Clone size is not always given. Where it is, it says once, few, many or a class for expanded clones.

abundance: few
v_gene: TRBV5-1
j_gene: TRBJ2-3
d_gene: .
CDR3nt: TGCGCCAGCAGCTTGGTTTGGCCGCCGGGGGCAGATACGCAGTATTTT
CDR3aa: CASSLVWPPGADTQYF

abundance: .
v_gene: TRBV28
j_gene: TRBJ2-4
d_gene: TRBD2
CDR3nt: TGTGCCAGCAGTACTAGCGCCGGAAACATTCAGTACTTC
CDR3aa: CASSTSAGNIQYF

abundance: few
v_gene: TRBV11-1
j_gene: TRBJ2-1
d_gene: TRBD1
CDR3nt: TGTGCCAGCAGCTTAATATGGGACAGGGACTACAATGAGCAGTTCTTC
CDR3aa: CASSLIWDRDYNEQFF

abundance: .
v_gene: TRBV28
j_gene: TRBJ1-5
d_gene: .
CDR3nt: TGTGCCAGCAGTTTATCGTACCGCAATCAGCCCCAGCATTTT
CDR3aa: CASSLSYRNQPQHF

abundance: many
v_gene: TRBV28
j_gene: TRBJ2-3
d_gene: .
CDR3nt: TGTGCCAGCAGTACACTAGAGGGATCCTCTTCAGATACGCAGTATTTT
CDR3aa: CASSTLEGSSSDTQYF

abundance: .
v_gene: TRBV3-1
j_gene: TRBJ2-5
d_gene: TRBD2
CDR3nt: TGTGCCAGCAGCCAAGATGTATCGGGTAGCGGGAGAGGGGAGACCCAGTACTTC
CDR3aa: CASSQDVSGSGRGETQYF

abundance: many
v_gene: TRBV6-1
j_gene: TRBJ2-5
d_gene: TRBD1
CDR3nt: TGTGCCAGCAGTGACCTACAGGGGGAGCTTGAGACCCAGTACTTC
CDR3aa: CASSDLQGELETQYF

abundance: many
v_gene: TRBV2
j_gene: TRBJ2-2
d_gene: .
CDR3nt: TGTGCCAGCAGTGAAGCTAGAGTGGCCGGGGAGCTGTTTTTT
CDR3aa: CASSEARVAGELFF

abundance: once
v_gene: TRBV9
j_gene: TRBJ2-5
d_gene: TRBD2
CDR3nt: TGTGCCAGCAGCGTAGGGGCCCGACTAGCGGGGGCACAAGAGACCCAGTACTTC
CDR3aa: CASSVGARLAGAQETQYF

abundance: .
v_gene: TRBV10-3
j_gene: TRBJ2-5
d_gene: TRBD2
CDR3nt: TGTGCCATCAGTGATGGTAGCGGGGGGTTGACCCAGTACTTC
CDR3aa: CAISDGSGGLTQYF

abundance: .
v_gene: TRBV6-5
j_gene: TRBJ1-6
d_gene: .
CDR3nt: TGTGCCAGCAGTTACTCGCGGCAGATTAATTCACCCCTCCACTTT
CDR3aa: CASSYSRQINSPLHF

abundance: .
v_gene: TRBV20-1
j_gene: TRBJ2-1
d_gene: .
CDR3nt: TGCAGTGCTAGAGACGCAGCGGGCGGAGACAATGAGCAGTTCTTC
CDR3aa: CSARDAAGGDNEQFF

abundance: .
v_gene: TRBV5-1
j_gene: TRBJ2-3
d_gene: TRBD2
CDR3nt: TGCGCCAGCAGCTTGGGGGCTAGCGGGGTGGATACGCAGTATTTT
CDR3aa: CASSLGASGVDTQYF

abundance: .
v_gene: TRBV18
j_gene: TRBJ2-7
d_gene: TRBD1
CDR3nt: TGTGCCAGCTCCGGACAGGGGGCGGTATACGAGCAGTACTTC
CDR3aa: CASSGQGAVYEQYF

abundance: many
v_gene: TRBV20-1
j_gene: TRBJ2-7
d_gene: TRBD2
CDR3nt: TGCAGTGCTAGGATCAGGACTAGCGCCTACGAGCAGTACTTC
CDR3aa: CSARIRTSAYEQYF

abundance: many
v_gene: TRBV27
j_gene: TRBJ2-7
d_gene: .
CDR3nt: TGTGCCAGCAGTTTAAGGACGGCCGGCTACGAGCAGTACTTC
CDR3aa: CASSLRTAGYEQYF

abundance: few
v_gene: TRBV6-1
j_gene: TRBJ2-7
d_gene: .
CDR3nt: TGTGCCAGCAGTGAAGGGGGACACGAGCAGTACTTC
CDR3aa: CASSEGGHEQYF

abundance: .
v_gene: TRBV20-1
j_gene: TRBJ1-6
d_gene: TRBD1
CDR3nt: TGCAGTGCATCACAGGGGGCGAACTCCTATAATTCACCCCTCCACTTT
CDR3aa: CSASQGANSYNSPLHF

abundance: few
v_gene: TRBV3-1
j_gene: TRBJ1-6
d_gene: .
CDR3nt: TGTGCCAGCAGCCAACTTCGGGGGGGGGATTCACCCCTCCACTTT
CDR3aa: CASSQLRGGDSPLHF

abundance: many
v_gene: TRBV7-2
j_gene: TRBJ2-7
d_gene: TRBD2
CDR3nt: TGTGCCAGCAGCATAACTAGCGGGAGGGGATACGAGCAGTACTTC
CDR3aa: CASSITSGRGYEQYF

abundance: few
v_gene: TRBV13
j_gene: TRBJ2-7
d_gene: .
CDR3nt: TGTGCCAGCAGCTTAAGCGCCAGGCCCTACGAGCAGTACTTC
CDR3aa: CASSLSARPYEQYF

abundance: .
v_gene: TRBV19
j_gene: TRBJ1-2
d_gene: TRBD1
CDR3nt: TGTGCCAGTAGTATCCGCCCGGGACAGGGATCGCGTGGTGTGCGCTACACCTTC
CDR3aa: CASSIRPGQGSRGVRYTF

abundance: many
v_gene: TRBV11-1
j_gene: TRBJ1-1
d_gene: .
CDR3nt: TGTGCCAGCAGCCAAAGGGGGAACACTGAAGCTTTCTTT
CDR3aa: CASSQRGNTEAFF

abundance: .
v_gene: TRBV6-1
j_gene: TRBJ2-3
d_gene: TRBD2
CDR3nt: TGTGCCAGCAGTGAAAGGGGGACTAGCGGGAGGGAAGATACGCAGTATTTT
CDR3aa: CASSERGTSGREDTQYF

abundance: few
v_gene: TRBV6-1
j_gene: TRBJ2-7
d_gene: TRBD2
CDR3nt: TGTGCCAGCAGGCGGGCTAGCGGGAGTTACGAGCAGTACTTC
CDR3aa: CASRRASGSYEQYF

abundance: few
v_gene: TRBV12-3/TRBV12-4
j_gene: TRBJ2-6
d_gene: TRBD1
CDR3nt: TGTGCCAGCAACCTCAGGGGGCGCGCCGTCCTGACTTTC
CDR3aa: CASNLRGRAVLTF

abundance: .
v_gene: TRBV11-2
j_gene: TRBJ2-5
d_gene: TRBD2
CDR3nt: TGTGCCAGCAGCCCTAAGGCGGGAGAGTACGAGACCCAGTACTTC
CDR3aa: CASSPKAGEYETQYF

abundance: few
v_gene: TRBV2
j_gene: TRBJ1-5
d_gene: .
CDR3nt: TGTGCCAGCAGTGAGGTGACGGGGAACAATCAGCCCCAGCATTTT
CDR3aa: CASSEVTGNNQPQHF

abundance: .
v_gene: TRBV27
j_gene: TRBJ2-6
d_gene: TRBD2
CDR3nt: TGTGCCAGCAGTTTTGAAGGGAGGGCTGGGGCCAACGTCCTGACTTTC
CDR3aa: CASSFEGRAGANVLTF

abundance: many
v_gene: TRBV12-3/TRBV12-4
j_gene: TRBJ2-7
d_gene: .
CDR3nt: TGTGCCAGCAGTTTCGGGACACCCACCACCTACGAGCAGTACTTC
CDR3aa: CASSFGTPTTYEQYF

abundance: .
v_gene: TRBV6-5
j_gene: TRBJ1-1
d_gene: .
CDR3nt: TGTGCCAGCAGTTATCAACGGGGTACTGAAGCTTTCTTT
CDR3aa: CASSYQRGTEAFF

abundance: few
v_gene: TRBV4-2
j_gene: TRBJ2-5
d_gene: TRBD2
CDR3nt: TGTGCCAGCAGCCAAGGGTCGGTAGCGGGAGGGCCTGGGGAGACCCAGTACTTC
CDR3aa: CASSQGSVAGGPGETQYF

abundance: .
v_gene: TRBV2
j_gene: TRBJ2-2
d_gene: TRBD1
CDR3nt: TGTGCCAGCAGTGAAGCGCAGGGGGCCACCGGGGAGCTGTTTTTT
CDR3aa: CASSEAQGATGELFF

abundance: .
v_gene: TRBV3-1
j_gene: TRBJ2-1
d_gene: TRBD2
CDR3nt: TGTGCCAGCAGCCCGGGGGGACTAGCGGCCTACAATGAGCAGTTCTTC
CDR3aa: CASSPGGLAAYNEQFF

abundance: .
v_gene: TRBV19
j_gene: TRBJ2-1
d_gene: .
CDR3nt: TGTGCCAGTAGTTTCGGTAGGGGTGATGAGCAGTTCTTC
CDR3aa: CASSFGRGDEQFF

abundance: .
v_gene: TRBV5-1
j_gene: TRBJ1-2
d_gene: TRBD1
CDR3nt: TGCGCCAGCACCATAGGGGGACAGGGCACTACCTATGGCTACACCTTC
CDR3aa: CASTIGGQGTTYGYTF

abundance: many
v_gene: TRBV28
j_gene: TRBJ2-7
d_gene: .
CDR3nt: TGTGCCAGCAGTTTAACGGGTCAAGCCTACGAGCAGTACTTC
CDR3aa: CASSLTGQAYEQYF

abundance: .
v_gene: TRBV4-2
j_gene: TRBJ1-2
d_gene: .
CDR3nt: TGTGCCAGCAGCCAAGGATCTACCGACTTCAACTATGGCTACACCTTC
CDR3aa: CASSQGSTDFNYGYTF

abundance: .
v_gene: TRBV7-6
j_gene: TRBJ2-7
d_gene: TRBD1
CDR3nt: TGTGCCAGCAGCACCGGGACAGGGTACTCCTACGAGCAGTACTTC
CDR3aa: CASSTGTGYSYEQYF

abundance: many
v_gene: TRBV11-3
j_gene: TRBJ1-1
d_gene: .
CDR3nt: TGTGCCAGCAGCAAGATATCGGGGAACACTGAAGCTTTCTTT
CDR3aa: CASSKISGNTEAFF

abundance: few
v_gene: TRBV3-1
j_gene: TRBJ1-6
d_gene: .
CDR3nt: TGTGCCAGCAGCCCGGGATATGGGGATTCACCCCTCCACTTT
CDR3aa: CASSPGYGDSPLHF

abundance: .
v_gene: TRBV3-1
j_gene: TRBJ2-2
d_gene: .
CDR3nt: TGTGCCAGCAGCCAAGAAAGCAATGGGCTAGTTTATATCGGGGAGCTGTTTTTT
CDR3aa: CASSQESNGLVYIGELFF

abundance: few
v_gene: TRBV6-1
j_gene: TRBJ2-1
d_gene: TRBD2
CDR3nt: TGTGCCAGCAGTGATCCTCTAGCGGCTTACTACAATGAGCAGTTCTTC
CDR3aa: CASSDPLAAYYNEQFF

abundance: few
v_gene: TRBV10-3
j_gene: TRBJ2-5
d_gene: TRBD2
CDR3nt: TGTGCCATCAGTGACCAACTAGCGGGAGTGGAGACCCAGTACTTC
CDR3aa: CAISDQLAGVETQYF

abundance: .
v_gene: TRBV5-1
j_gene: TRBJ2-7
d_gene: .
CDR3nt: TGCGCCAGCAGCCCAACCCTACCACAGGGTACCTACGAGCAGTACTTC
CDR3aa: CASSPTLPQGTYEQYF

abundance: .
v_gene: TRBV7-9
j_gene: TRBJ2-1
d_gene: TRBD1
CDR3nt: TGTGCCACGAGACAGGGGGCGGGGAATGAGCAGTTCTTC
CDR3aa: CATRQGAGNEQFF

abundance: .
v_gene: TRBV19
j_gene: TRBJ2-7
d_gene: .
CDR3nt: TGTGCCAGTAGTATAGAGTTTGGTAGCTACGAGCAGTACTTC
CDR3aa: CASSIEFGSYEQYF

abundance: many
v_gene: TRBV11-2
j_gene: TRBJ2-7
d_gene: TRBD2
CDR3nt: TGTGCCAGCAGCTTAGAAGCGGGAAGGTCCTACGAGCAGTACTTC
CDR3aa: CASSLEAGRSYEQYF

abundance: many
v_gene: TRBV2
j_gene: TRBJ2-1
d_gene: TRBD2
CDR3nt: TGTGCCAGCAGTGAAAGATTAGCGGGAGAAGATGAGCAGTTCTTC
CDR3aa: CASSERLAGEDEQFF

abundance: few
v_gene: TRBV6-1
j_gene: TRBJ2-5
d_gene: TRBD2
CDR3nt: TGTGCCAGCAGTCCTAGAACTAGCGGGAGCAGTCGGGAGACCCAGTACTTC
CDR3aa: CASSPRTSGSSRETQYF

abundance: few
v_gene: TRBV7-2
j_gene: TRBJ1-5
d_gene: TRBD1
CDR3nt: TGTGCCAGCAGCTTGATAGGGGGCGGTGGTCAGCCCCAGCATTTT
CDR3aa: CASSLIGGGGQPQHF

abundance: .
v_gene: TRBV7-8
j_gene: TRBJ1-1
d_gene: TRBD1
CDR3nt: TGTGCCAGCAGCTTATGGACAGGGGTGGGAACTGAAGCTTTCTTT
CDR3aa: CASSLWTGVGTEAFF

abundance: few
v_gene: TRBV18
j_gene: TRBJ1-3
d_gene: .
CDR3nt: TGTGCCAGCTCACCACCGGCAGGGACTGGAAACACCATATATTTT
CDR3aa: CASSPPAGTGNTIYF

abundance: many
v_gene: TRBV28
j_gene: TRBJ2-1
d_gene: .
CDR3nt: TGTGCCAGCAGTTCCTCTCGGAGCGATGAGCAGTTCTTC
CDR3aa: CASSSSRSDEQFF

abundance: .
v_gene: TRBV7-2
j_gene: TRBJ1-1
d_gene: TRBD1
CDR3nt: TGTGCCAGCAGCGGAGACAGGGTGCGTTTTGTGACCACTGAAGCTTTCTTT
CDR3aa: CASSGDRVRFVTTEAFF

abundance: .
v_gene: TRBV5-1
j_gene: TRBJ2-5
d_gene: TRBD1
CDR3nt: TGCGCCAGCAGCTTGGCGACAGGGGGTCGGGAGGAGACCCAGTACTTC
CDR3aa: CASSLATGGREETQYF

abundance: few
v_gene: TRBV14
j_gene: TRBJ2-7
d_gene: .
CDR3nt: TGTGCCAGCAGCCAAGTTAACAGGGAATACGAGCAGTACTTC
CDR3aa: CASSQVNREYEQYF

abundance: .
v_gene: TRBV12-5
j_gene: TRBJ2-2
d_gene: .
CDR3nt: TGTGCTAGTGGTTATTACACCGGGGAGCTGTTTTTT
CDR3aa: CASGYYTGELFF

abundance: .
v_gene: TRBV12-3/TRBV12-4
j_gene: TRBJ2-1
d_gene: .
CDR3nt: TGTGCCAGCAGTACACAGGTCAGTCACAACAATGAGCAGTTCTTC
CDR3aa: CASSTQVSHNNEQFF

abundance: many
v_gene: TRBV7-3
j_gene: TRBJ2-1
d_gene: TRBD2
CDR3nt: TGTGCCAGCAGCCCGGGGACTAGCGGAGGTAATGAGCAGTTCTTC
CDR3aa: CASSPGTSGGNEQFF